This T cell receptor (beta chain) was retrieved from a study of cytomegalovirus exposure and HLA in healthy donors. Study results and caveats: Confirmation in vitro established that a few CMV-associated chains were specific for CMV antigens. With later analysis, a missense DCLRE1C variant became linked to TCR beta V- and J-gene trimming. In an earlier analysis, about 87% or about 30%: the productive usage of most TCR beta V segments.

Note on this clone: Its antigen is currently unknown.

The CDR3 length is 14 residues. Germline loops: CDR1 SGHTA, CDR2 FQGNSA. J lost 6 bases, V lost 5 bases, and 9 bases had no gene match. Researchers ran the PCR with 60 Vbeta and 13 Jbeta primers. Here immunoSEQ multiplex PCR was the method, and the copy in TCRdb shows in-frame clones only, minus some. The table shows about 140,000 clones, with around 80% occurring only once. Sequencing was performed on PBMCs. This sequence joins TRBV7-2 and TRBJ2-7, with 8 bases lining up with TRBD1. This receptor was obtained from a man between 35 and 55 years old in good health and CMV-seropositive. CDR3 in amino acids: CASSHYDRGGEQYF. Here the CDR3 DNA reads TGTGCCAGCAGCCATTACGACAGGGGAGGCGAGCAGTACTTC.